This TCR beta chain derives from a study of T cells after yellow fever vaccination. The overall study: SMART-Seq v4 Ultra Low Input handled preparation of low-cell-number fractions.

TCRdb itself ran the 5' RACE reads through MiXCR, one entry per CDR3 protein. The sample contains 250,000 to 350,000 distinct CDR3 sequences, over 3.5% of which appear only once. This clonotype was seen at least ten times. The TCR was taken from a man younger than 35 who received the YFV17D yellow fever vaccine. The sample consisted of PBMCs, taken 15 days after the yellow fever booster vaccination.

DNA of the CDR3: TGTGCCAGCAGTCCCCCGCCTGGGGCCAACGTCCTGACTTTC. Protein: CASSPPPGANVLTF. V usage is TRBV6-2 or TRBV6-3 and J usage is TRBJ2-6; D not resolved. V shed 5 bases and J shed 2 bases, with 7 bases lying between them. This CDR3 has 14 amino acids. CDR1 and CDR2 from the germline V gene are MNHEY and SVGEGT.